This TCR beta chain was recovered during a study of graft-versus-host responses after intestinal transplantation. Overall study context: Isolated intestinal, liver-intestinal, or multivisceral transplants had been given to the recipients.

The CDR3 is 15 residues long. Trimming stripped 7 bases from V and 0 bases from J, with 13 bases between. CDR1 and CDR2 (germline): LNHDA, SQIVND (reference sequence). Method: immunoSEQ multiplex PCR; TCRdb's copy keeps in-frame clones and lacks some. The data hold tens of thousands of clones, with about 94% observed a single time. A note on this clone: Its antigen is not known.

Findings and caveats of the study: The authors found GvH clones in recipient marrow, some appearing first in ileum or blood.

The sample in question was unstimulated CD4+ T cells sorted from spleen or lymph node cells, obtained before transplant. The gene calls are TRBV19 and TRBJ1-5; unclear D gene. This TCR was recovered from a human donor who was the organ donor for an intestinal transplant. CDR3 nucleotide sequence: TGTGCCAGTAACGCGGGGATCCTTAGCAATCAGCCCCAGCATTTT. This encodes CASNAGILSNQPQHF.